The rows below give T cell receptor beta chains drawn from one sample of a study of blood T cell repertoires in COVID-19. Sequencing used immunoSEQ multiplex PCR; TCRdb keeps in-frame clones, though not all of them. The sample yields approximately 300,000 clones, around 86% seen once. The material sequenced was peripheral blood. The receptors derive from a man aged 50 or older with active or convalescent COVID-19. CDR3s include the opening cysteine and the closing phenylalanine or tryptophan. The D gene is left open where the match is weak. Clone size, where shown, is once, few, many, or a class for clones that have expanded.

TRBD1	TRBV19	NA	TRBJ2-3	CASSIRTGVTDTQYF	TGTGCCAGTAGTATCCGGACAGGGGTCACAGATACGCAGTATTTT
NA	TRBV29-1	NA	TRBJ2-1	CSVERGQGYNEQFF	TGCAGCGTTGAAAGGGGTCAGGGATACAATGAGCAGTTCTTC
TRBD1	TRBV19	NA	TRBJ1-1	CASSPARDRVTEAFF	TGTGCCAGTAGTCCCGCCCGGGACAGGGTCACTGAAGCTTTCTTT
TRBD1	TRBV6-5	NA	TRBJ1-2	CASSPPGQGRGYTF	TGTGCCAGCAGTCCTCCGGGACAGGGACGAGGCTACACCTTC
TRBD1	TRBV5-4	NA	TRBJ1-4	CASSPGTGTFNEKLFF	TGTGCCAGCAGTCCCGGGACAGGGACCTTTAATGAAAAACTGTTTTTT
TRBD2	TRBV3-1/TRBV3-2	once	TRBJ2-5	CASSQPGLASTQYF	TGTGCCAGCAGCCAACCAGGACTAGCGTCGACTCAGTACTTC
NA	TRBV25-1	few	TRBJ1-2	CASSGEGGAFGYTF	TGTGCCAGCAGTGGTGAGGGGGGGGCCTTTGGCTACACCTTC
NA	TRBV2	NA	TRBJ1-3	CASSEAFNPGLSGNTIYF	TGTGCCAGCAGTGAAGCGTTTAACCCAGGGCTCTCTGGAAACACCATATATTTT
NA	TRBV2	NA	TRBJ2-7	CASTPTTREQYF	TGTGCCAGCACCCCTACCACGAGGGAGCAGTACTTC
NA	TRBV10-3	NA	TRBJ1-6	CAISESAASSYNSPLHF	TGTGCCATCAGTGAGTCGGCAGCGAGCTCCTATAATTCACCCCTCCACTTT
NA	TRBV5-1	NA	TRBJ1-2	CASSLEGRDYGYTF	TGCGCCAGCAGCTTGGAGGGCAGGGACTATGGCTACACCTTC
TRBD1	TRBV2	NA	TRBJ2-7	CASADRAYEQYF	TGTGCCAGCGCGGACAGGGCCTACGAGCAGTACTTC
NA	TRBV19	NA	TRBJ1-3	CASSRQGREGNTIYF	TGTGCCAGTAGTCGTCAGGGGCGAGAGGGGAACACCATATATTTT
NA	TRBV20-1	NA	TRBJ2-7	CSAADSYEQYF	TGCAGTGCGGCTGACTCCTACGAGCAGTACTTC
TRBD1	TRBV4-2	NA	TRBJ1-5	CASSQMGQGPNQPQHF	TGTGCCAGCAGCCAAATGGGACAGGGGCCCAATCAGCCCCAGCATTTT
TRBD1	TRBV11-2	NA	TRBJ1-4	CASSPPVGQGEKLFF	TGTGCCAGCAGCCCCCCGGTAGGACAGGGGGAAAAACTGTTTTTT
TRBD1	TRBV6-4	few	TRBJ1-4	CASSADRVPAVLFF	TGTGCCAGCAGCGCCGACAGGGTTCCTGCGGTACTGTTTTTT
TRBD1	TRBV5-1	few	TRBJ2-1	CASSPAPGTANNEQFF	TGCGCCAGCAGCCCCGCGCCCGGGACAGCGAACAATGAGCAGTTCTTC
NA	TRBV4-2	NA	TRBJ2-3	CASSQPRTSTDTQYF	TGTGCCAGCAGCCAACCAAGGACTTCAACCGATACGCAGTATTTT
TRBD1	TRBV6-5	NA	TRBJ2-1	CASSSTGESVGGFF	TGTGCCAGCAGTTCGACAGGGGAGTCGGTGGGGGGGTTCTTC
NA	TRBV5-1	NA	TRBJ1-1	CASSFSESTEAFF	TGCGCCAGCAGCTTTTCTGAGAGCACTGAAGCTTTCTTT
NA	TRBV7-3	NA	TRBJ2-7	CASSLMPGEYEQYF	TGTGCCAGCAGCTTAATGCCCGGGGAATACGAGCAGTACTTC
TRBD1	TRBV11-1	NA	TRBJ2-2	CASSSPGQGATGELFF	TGTGCCAGCAGCTCACCGGGACAGGGGGCGACCGGGGAGCTGTTTTTT
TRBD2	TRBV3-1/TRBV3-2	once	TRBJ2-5	CASSPTGLQETQYF	TGTGCCAGCAGCCCGACGGGACTACAAGAGACCCAGTACTTC